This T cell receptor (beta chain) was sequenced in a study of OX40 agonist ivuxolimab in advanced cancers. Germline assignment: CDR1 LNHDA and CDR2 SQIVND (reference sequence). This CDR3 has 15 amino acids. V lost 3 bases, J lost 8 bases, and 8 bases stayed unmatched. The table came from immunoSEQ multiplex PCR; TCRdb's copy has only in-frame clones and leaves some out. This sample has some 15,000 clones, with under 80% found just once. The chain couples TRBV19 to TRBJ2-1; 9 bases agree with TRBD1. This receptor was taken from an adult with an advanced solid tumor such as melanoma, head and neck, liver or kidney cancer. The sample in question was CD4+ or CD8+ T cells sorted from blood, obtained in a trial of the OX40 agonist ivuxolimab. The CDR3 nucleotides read TGTGCCAGTAGTATTGGGACAGGGATTTCGCATGAGCAGTTCTTC. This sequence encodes CASSIGTGISHEQFF.